This T cell receptor (beta chain) derives from a study of OX40 agonist ivuxolimab in advanced cancers. The data were produced by immunoSEQ multiplex PCR, yet TCRdb's version contains in-frame clones alone and is incomplete. The sample contains about 52,000 clones, 90% to 95% of which appear only once. The CDR3 runs 14 residues. Germline V gene sequence: CDR1 MNHEY, CDR2 SMNVEV (reference sequence). V lost 3 bases to trimming and J lost 4 bases; unmatched junction nucleotides: 3. The receptor was isolated from an adult with an advanced solid tumor such as melanoma, head and neck, liver or kidney cancer. The sequenced sample was CD4+ or CD8+ T cells sorted from blood, obtained in a trial of the OX40 agonist ivuxolimab. The chain is built from TRBV27 and TRBJ1-5, with TRBD1 matching over 7 bases. The DNA of the CDR3 is TGTGCCAGCAGTTTTGGGGGACAGAATCAGCCCCAGCATTTT. Protein: CASSFGGQNQPQHF.